The 14 T cell receptor beta chains in this list originate from one sample, sequenced in a study of T cell clonality in common variable immunodeficiency. Study results and limitations: Common variable immunodeficiency TCR beta sequences reportedly had fewer deletions and N-nucleotide insertions.

For these TCRs, the target antigens are not known. This table comes from immunoSEQ multiplex PCR, and its TCRdb copy is limited to in-frame clones, with some not included. The sample contains about 33,000 clones, none of them singletons. Sequenced sample: peripheral blood mononuclear cells. The receptors originated from a human donor with common variable immunodeficiency.

A few counts support this clone. The read is 3 residues too short to cover the CDR3 end, so that end is filled in from the germline J gene. This sequence joins TRBV5-1 and TRBJ2-7; D may be TRBD1 (5 bases). The V end was cut by 0 bases, the J end by 0 bases, with 10 bases between. Per the germline V gene, CDR1 is SGHRS and CDR2 is YFSETQ. The CDR3 is 15 amino acids. The CDR3 is CASSLGQPGSYEQYF. CDR3 bases read: TGCGCCAGCAGCTTGGGACAGCCCGGCTCCTACGAG.

This clone was counted between two and nine times. The read ends 3 residues early relative to the CDR3; the germline J gene fills the gap. J is TRBJ1-1 and V is TRBV2; D is ambiguous. Trimming pared 8 bases from V and 0 bases from J, leaving 13 bases between. Per germline, CDR1 SNHLY and CDR2 FYNNEI. The CDR3 runs 14 residues. Incomplete CDR3 DNA: TGTGCCAGCCTCGTGGCAGTCCTGAACACTGAA. Translating gives CASLVAVLNTE. The whole CDR3 sequence is CASLVAVLNTEAFF.

This clone came up many times. The read halts 3 residues ahead of the CDR3 end, with the missing end drawn from the germline J gene. The rearrangement uses TRBV4-2 and TRBJ2-1, with 12 bases identical to TRBD2. This CDR3 has 18 amino acids. J was trimmed by 0 bases and V by 1 base; bases with no gene match: 4. Germline CDR1 and CDR2: LGHNA and YNFKEQ. CDR3 bases read: TGTGCCAGCAGCCAAGGACTAGCGGGGGCCAGCTCCTACAATGAG. It translates to CASSQGLAGASSYNE. The full CDR3 sequence reads CASSQGLAGASSYNEQFF.

This clone was seen many times. From the germline J gene comes the end of the CDR3, since the read stops 3 residues before it. The rearrangement joins TRBV20-1 to TRBJ2-2; possible D gene TRBD2, 5 bases. The CDR3 loop spans 16 amino acids. Germline V gene lookup returns CDR1 DFQATT and CDR2 SNEGSKA (reference sequence). V dropped 0 bases and J dropped 0 bases, with 11 bases sitting between them. The chain's CDR3 is CSARERLATNTGELFF. The sequenced CDR3 bases are TGCAGTGCTAGAGAACGTCTAGCCACGAACACCGGGGAG.

Ten or more counts support this clone. The read gets to within 3 residues of the CDR3 end, and the germline J gene fills in the rest. This chain links TRBV4-1 with TRBJ1-1, with D unclear. Trimming removed 3 bases from V and 4 bases from J, with 12 bases in between. Germline CDR1 MGHRA, CDR2 YSYEKL. The CDR3 extends over 14 amino acids. CDR3 residues: CASSHGARGTEAFF. The CDR3 DNA, read in part, is TGCGCCAGCAGCCATGGCGCTCGCGGCACTGAA.

CDR3 bases read: TGCGCCAGCAGCGACGAAGACATCTTGCCCTACGAG. This encodes CASSDEDILPYE. The full-length CDR3 reads as CASSDEDILPYEQYF. The genes are TRBV5-1 and TRBJ2-7; D uncertain. The sequenced fragment ends 3 residues before the CDR3 boundary, so the rest is inferred from the germline J gene. This CDR3 has 15 residues. The germline gives CDR1 SGHRS, CDR2 YFSETQ. Trimming took off 4 bases at V and 2 bases at J, with 16 bases between the two ends.

This clone was observed at least ten times. The read finishes 3 residues shy of the CDR3 end, and the germline J gene is used to complete it. This chain joins TRBV5-1 and TRBJ2-2; a possible D gene is TRBD1 (5 bases). V lost 2 bases and J lost 2, with 7 bases in between. CDR1 is SGHRS and CDR2 is YFSETQ in the germline V gene. CDR3 length: 14 amino acids. The CDR3 is CASSLQVNTGELFF. CDR3 DNA, as far as it was read: TGCGCCAGCAGCTTACAGGTTAACACCGGGGAG. Variable domain in full (rest from reference TRBV5-1 and TRBJ2-2): KAGVTQTPRYLIKTRGQQVTLSCSPISGHRSVSWYQQTPGQGLQFLFEYFSETQRNKGNFPGRFSGRQFSNSRSEMNVSTLELGDSALYLCASSLQVNTGELFFGEGSRLTVL.

This clone has at least ten counts. The read ends 3 residues before the CDR3 terminus; that terminus is restored from the germline J gene. The V call is TRBV9, the J call TRBJ1-1, with 8 nucleotides matching TRBD1. The V gene end was trimmed by 4 bases and the J gene end by 0 bases; junction bases not matched to a gene: 5. Germline-derived CDR1 and CDR2 are SGDLS and YYNGEE. CDR3 length: 15 residues. CDR3 DNA (partial): TGTGCCAGCAGCCCGAGGACAGGGTTGAACACTGAA. It translates to CASSPRTGLNTE. The CDR3, in full, reads CASSPRTGLNTEAFF.

This clone was recorded a few times. Sequencing ends 3 residues short of the CDR3 end; the germline J gene provides the rest. The gene calls are TRBV7-3 and TRBJ2-3; 9 bases are shared with TRBD2. With 5 bases clipped from V and 2 bases from J, the junction kept 5 bases outside the gene matches. The CDR3 spans 15 residues. The germline V gene encodes CDR1 SGHTA and CDR2 FQGTGA. This CDR3 reads CASSLRGGATDTQYF. Partial CDR3 DNA: TGTGCCAGCAGCCTGCGGGGGGGGGCCACAGATACG.

This clone was seen many times. The DNA read from the CDR3 is TGCAGTGCGCTGGAGACAGGGACACGTAATTCACCC. It codes for CSALETGTRNSP. The CDR3 in full is CSALETGTRNSPLHF. The chain uses TRBV20-1 and TRBJ1-6, with 7 nucleotides matching TRBD1. Read data end 3 residues before the CDR3 end; the end is taken from the germline J gene. V was pared by 6 bases and J by 6 bases, with 11 bases of the junction left unmatched. The CDR3 contains 15 residues. Germline assignment: CDR1 DFQATT and CDR2 SNEGSKA (reference sequence).

This clone has at least ten counts. The CDR3 DNA, read in part, is TGTGCCAGAAGCTTCCCGGGGAGGGCAGAGACC. Its translation: CARSFPGRAET. The whole CDR3 protein is CARSFPGRAETQYF. The V and J genes are TRBV5-3 and TRBJ2-5; 7 bases are shared with TRBD2. The CDR3 end lies 3 residues beyond the end of the read and is filled in from the germline J gene. TRBV5-3 qualifies as an ORF whose function is uncertain. CDR3 length: 14 residues. V lost 2 bases and J lost 4; bases outside the gene matches: 5.

This clone was recorded many times. The observed sequence ends 3 residues before the CDR3 terminus, with the missing tail filled in from the germline J gene. This sequence joins TRBV29-1 and TRBJ2-1, with 7 bases lining up with TRBD1. Germline V gene data show CDR1 as SQVTM and CDR2 as ANQGSEA. V shed 4 bases and J 4 bases; nucleotides not matched to a gene: 7. The CDR3 covers 14 residues. The CDR3 is CSVGKGARYNEQFF. The sequenced part of the CDR3 DNA is TGCAGCGTTGGAAAGGGGGCAAGGTACAATGAG.

Points on this clone: The read halts 3 residues ahead of the CDR3 end, with the missing end drawn from the germline J gene. The chain joins TRBV30 to TRBJ1-1, with 9 positions matching TRBD1. Germline assignment: CDR1 GTSNPN and CDR2 SVGIG (reference sequence). The ends lost 7 bases at V and 5 bases at J; junction bases unmatched: 11. The CDR3 covers 14 residues. CDR3 DNA, as far as it was read: TGTGCCTCCACAGGGGGCCGAATAATAACTGAA. It encodes CASTGGRIITE. The entire CDR3 reads CASTGGRIITEAFF.

This clone was recorded many times. The read finishes 3 residues shy of the CDR3 end, and the germline J gene is used to complete it. This chain joins TRBV11-2 and TRBJ2-1; maybe TRBD2 (5 bases). V shed 1 base and J shed 4 bases, with 8 bases lying between them. The V gene's germline CDR1 is SGHAT and CDR2 FQNNGV. CDR3 length: 14 residues. CDR3 region: CASSLAGVYNEQFF. The sequenced part of the CDR3 DNA is TGTGCCAGCAGCTTAGCCGGGGTATACAATGAG.